A single sample gave rise to the 15 T cell receptor beta chains below, sequenced in a study of shared clonotypes between healthy human individuals. TCRdb keeps only in-frame clones here, not all; method: immunoSEQ multiplex PCR. The profile shows over 2 million clones, just under 95% of them singletons. Material for sequencing was naive CD4+ T cells from PBMCs. Specified subset: CD45RA+ positively selected. Receptors were obtained from a man aged 18 to 35 in good health. Some clones in this sample may be carry-over from other donors' samples.

The CDR3, as DNA: TGTGCCAGCAGTGAAATTCTACTGGGACTCCCAATTGGCACAGATACGCAGTATTTT. Its protein product is CASSEILLGLPIGTDTQYF. This chain links TRBV6-1 with TRBJ2-3, with D maybe TRBD2 (6 bases). CDR1 is MNHNS, CDR2 SASEGT, per germline. The length of the CDR3 is 19 residues. Trimming stripped 2 bases from V and 1 base from J, with 22 bases between.

This chain joins TRBV28 and TRBJ1-2; the match to TRBD1 covers 8 bases. The V and J ends lost 4 bases and 4 bases, in that order; junction bases with no gene match: 11. The CDR3 loop spans 16 amino acids. CDR1 and CDR2 (germline): MDHEN, SYDVKM. Here the CDR3 reads CASSSTDRANFYGYTF. DNA of the CDR3: TGTGCCAGCAGTTCGACGGACAGGGCCAACTTCTATGGCTACACCTTC.

DNA of the CDR3: TGTGCCAGCAGCGACAGGGATTATGGCTACACCTTC. Translated, it gives CASSDRDYGYTF. V is TRBV7-2 and J is TRBJ1-2; 7 bases match TRBD1. In germline, CDR1 is SGHTA, CDR2 FQGNSA. This CDR3 has 12 amino acids. Trimming cost V 5 bases and J 5 bases; bases outside gene matches: 2. The variable domain in full, with the rest retrieved from reference TRBV7-2 and TRBJ1-2, is GAGVSQSPSNKVTEKGKDVELRCDPISGHTALYWYRQSLGQGLEFLIYFQGNSAPDKSGLPSDRFSAERTGGSVSTLTIQRTQQEDSAVYLCASSDRDYGYTFGSGTRLTVV.

The chain uses TRBV4-1 and TRBJ2-2; 9 bases align to TRBD1. Germline CDR1 and CDR2: MGHRA and YSYEKL. CDR3 length: 16 residues. J lost 2 bases, V lost 2 bases, and 3 bases had no gene match. In DNA form, the CDR3 reads TGCGCCAGCAGCCAACAGGGACAGGGTAACACCGGGGAGCTGTTTTTT. Protein: CASSQQGQGNTGELFF.

This clone has just one count. This chain uses TRBV30 with TRBJ2-7; 8 bases line up with TRBD1. The CDR3 is 12 amino acids. Germline values: CDR1 GTSNPN, CDR2 SVGIG (reference sequence). J lost 1 base, V lost 5 bases, and 1 base had no gene match. CDR3 nucleotide sequence: TGTGCCTGGGGACAGGGTTCCTACGAGCAGTACTTC. Its protein product is CAWGQGSYEQYF.

This sequence joins TRBV5-4 and TRBJ1-2, with 8 bases aligning to TRBD1. The CDR3 has 19 residues. Germline trimming cut 3 bases from V and 8 bases from J; bases unmatched to any gene: 24. In germline, CDR1 is SGHNT, CDR2 YYREEE (reference sequence). CDR3 sequence (DNA): TGTGCCAGCAGCTGGGCCAATTCCGGGCAGGGGGCTGTTGTGGGAGGCTACACCTTC. It yields the protein CASSWANSGQGAVVGGYTF.

This clone was recorded once. This chain uses TRBV10-3 with TRBJ2-3, with 7 bases lining up with TRBD2. In germline, CDR1 is ENHRY, CDR2 SYGVKD. The CDR3 is made up of 13 amino acids. V shed 8 bases, J shed 2 bases, and the junction held 4 bases outside the gene matches. CDR3 nucleotides: TGTGCCATCCTGACTAGCCTCACAGATACGCAGTATTTT. Its protein is CAILTSLTDTQYF.

This clone showed up just once. The chain has TRBV6-1 and TRBJ2-1; D is possibly TRBD1 (5 bases). Between the trimmed V and J ends, which lost 7 bases and 8 bases, there was a span of 15 bases. Germline-derived CDR1 and CDR2 are MNHNS and SASEGT. The CDR3 extends over 13 amino acids. The CDR3 DNA follows: TGTGCCAGCAAAGAATCAGGGCTGGATGAGCAGTTCTTC. It specifies CASKESGLDEQFF.

The V call is TRBV7-6, the J call TRBJ2-1, with 7 bases fitting TRBD2. This CDR3 is built from 14 residues. Unmatched junction bases numbered 5, after V lost 5 bases and J lost 4 bases. Germline CDR1 and CDR2: SGHVS and FNYEAQ. CDR3 in amino acids: CASSPSGIYNEQFF. In DNA form, the CDR3 reads TGTGCCAGCAGCCCGAGCGGGATTTACAATGAGCAGTTCTTC.

CDR3 DNA: TGTGCCAGCAGACCGGGGACAACTCTAGAGACCCAGTACTTC. This translates into CASRPGTTLETQYF. The V gene is TRBV2, the J gene TRBJ2-5, with D possibly being TRBD1 (6 bases). Germline values: CDR1 SNHLY, CDR2 FYNNEI. V shed 6 bases and J shed 4 bases, with 15 bases lying between them. The CDR3 is 14 residues long.

With respect to this clone: A read error may produce the germline difference seen at one junction end. This specimen includes other DNA sequences encoding the same CDR3. J is TRBJ2-7 and V is TRBV7-2, with 9 bases that match TRBD2. There are 13 residues in the CDR3. The germline CDR1 and CDR2 sequences are SGHTA and FQGNSA. CDR3 in DNA: TGTGCCAGCAGCCTAGCGGGGTTCTACGAGCAGTACTTC. Amino acid sequence: CASSLAGFYEQYF.

Note on this clone: The junction departs from the called germline gene at one end, perhaps through a read error. The chain recombines TRBV6-5 with TRBJ2-7; maybe TRBD1 (6 bases). This CDR3 spans 16 amino acids. Germline V gene lookup returns CDR1 MNHEY and CDR2 SVGAGI. Here the CDR3 reads CASRYSEDRVTYEQYF. DNA of the CDR3: TGTGCCAGCAGGTACTCCGAGGACAGAGTTACCTACGAGCAGTACTTC.

J is TRBJ2-7 and V is TRBV7-9; maybe TRBD2 (5 bases). Trimming stripped 5 bases from V and 5 bases from J, with 19 bases between. The CDR3 runs 15 residues. CDR1 and CDR2 (germline): SEHNR, FQNEAQ (reference sequence). CDR3 sequence: CASSPGRVAMDEQYF. The DNA for the CDR3 is TGTGCCAGCAGCCCCGGACGGGTAGCGATGGACGAGCAGTACTTC.

The chain combines TRBV4-1 with TRBJ2-3, with D perhaps being TRBD1 or TRBD2 (5 bases each). This CDR3 is built from 13 residues. Trimming pared 4 bases from V and 4 bases from J, leaving 9 bases between. From germline, CDR1 is MGHRA and CDR2 YSYEKL. CDR3 DNA sequence: TGCGCCAGCAGCCGAAGGGACGCAGATACGCAGTATTTT. Translated: CASSRRDADTQYF.

The chain has TRBV5-6 and TRBJ1-2; weak D call: TRBD1 (5 bases). Trimming took off 0 bases at V and 1 base at J, with 10 bases between the two ends. CDR3 length: 15 amino acids. Germline CDR1 reads SGHDT; CDR2 reads YYEEEE. The CDR3: CASSLAWQGNYGYTF. DNA for the CDR3: TGTGCCAGCAGCTTGGCCTGGCAGGGTAACTATGGCTACACCTTC.